Listed here is a single T cell receptor beta chain. Method: immunoSEQ multiplex PCR; TCRdb's copy keeps in-frame clones and lacks some. The sample lists around 250,000 clones, 86% seen once, with 15% to 18% in the top ten. The data stem from a study of blood T cell repertoires in COVID-19. Study information: The samples span acute and convalescent COVID-19 from the United States, Italy and Spain.

Participants were aged about 18 to 89 years from 20 to 30 US areas. Cohort 3 recovery required two negative PCRs, clearance, or symptom resolution. This CDR3 is built from 13 residues. V lost 6 bases and J 3 bases, leaving 9 bases between the germline ends. This receptor was obtained from a man aged 18 to 30 who had recovered from COVID-19. The chain has TRBV12-3 or TRBV12-4 and TRBJ1-5, with TRBD1 as a possible D gene (5 bases). Input material: PBMCs or T cells enriched from blood (not recorded which). CDR3 nucleotides: TGTGCCAGCAGCCTTGGGGCCAATCAGCCCCAGCATTTT. Residues: CASSLGANQPQHF.